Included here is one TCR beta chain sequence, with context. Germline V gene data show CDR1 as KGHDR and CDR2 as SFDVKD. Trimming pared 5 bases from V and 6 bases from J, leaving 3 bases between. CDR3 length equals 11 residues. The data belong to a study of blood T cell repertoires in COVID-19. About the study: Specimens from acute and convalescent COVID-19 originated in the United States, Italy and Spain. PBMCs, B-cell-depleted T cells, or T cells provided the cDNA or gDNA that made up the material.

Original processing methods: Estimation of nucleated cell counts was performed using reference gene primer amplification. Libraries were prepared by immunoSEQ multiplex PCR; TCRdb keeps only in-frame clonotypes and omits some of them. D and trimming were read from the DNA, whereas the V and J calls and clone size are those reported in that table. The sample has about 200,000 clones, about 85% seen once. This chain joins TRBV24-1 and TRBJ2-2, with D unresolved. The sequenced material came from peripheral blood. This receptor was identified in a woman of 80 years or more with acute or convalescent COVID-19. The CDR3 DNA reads TGTGCCACCAGTGTAGCCGGGGAGCTGTTTTTT. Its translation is CATSVAGELFF.